The clone carrying this T cell receptor (beta chain) was counted between two and nine times. Its target is unknown. The data were taken from a study of vaccination and CD4 T cells after COVID-19. Study details: Convalescent study patients returned SARS-CoV-2 positive nasal swab PCR results, with fewer than 10 mild cases and one severe. The post-COVID samples were taken a median approximately 14 weeks after diagnosis, anywhere from 35 to 161.

Overall study findings and caveats: Early post-infection timepoints were not included, and relatively few convalescent patients were studied. SARS-CoV-2-reactive clonotypes rose nonsignificantly, with the median going from about 20 to 38.

TCRdb reprocessed the PCR reads with MiXCR, giving one entry per CDR3 protein. The top ten hold around 5.2% of the sample, which has some 26,000 distinct CDR3 sequences, around 53% seen once. Regarding time point: late sampling 161 to 241 days after vaccination in three convalescent patients. CDR1 and CDR2 from the germline V gene are MGHRA and YSYEKL. V was shortened by 6 bases and J by 2 bases, with 13 bases between the two germline ends. This CDR3 is 14 amino acids long. Source: CD4+ T cells from blood, taken about 7 months after SARS-CoV-2 vaccination. The chain uses TRBV4-1 and TRBJ1-1, with D perhaps matching TRBD1 (5 bases). This sequence originates from a human donor who had recovered from COVID-19. The CDR3 DNA follows: TGCGCCAGCAGTCAAAGACGGGACAACACTGAAGCTTTCTTT. This translates into CASSQRRDNTEAFF.